A selection of T cell receptor beta chains follows, all from one sample in a study of beta chain features in type 1 diabetes. TCRdb's table, derived via immunoSEQ multiplex PCR, lists solely in-frame clones and lacks some. Of about 240,000 clones listed, roughly 13% are singletons. The sequencing input was naive CD4+ T cells from blood. The receptors originated from a man aged 30-40 years with type 1 diabetes. Both conserved end residues are part of each CDR3. Each record gives: J gene, D gene, V gene, clone size, CDR3 length, CDR3 protein, CDR3 DNA. The D gene is left open where the match is weak. The listing skips clone size in some rows; elsewhere it reads once, few, many or a size class.

TRBJ2-3,TRBD2,TRBV30,few,16,CAWSVRVSGGMDTQYF,TGTGCCTGGAGCGTAAGAGTCAGCGGGGGTATGGATACGCAGTATTTT
TRBJ1-2,-,TRBV6-5,few,12,CASSTLDSGYTF,TGTGCCAGCAGTACCCTCGACAGTGGCTACACCTTC
TRBJ1-5,TRBD1,TRBV27,-,16,CASSSRTGASNQPQHF,TGTGCCAGCAGTTCGAGGACAGGAGCTAGCAATCAGCCCCAGCATTTT
TRBJ1-2,-,TRBV2,few,14,CASRGRVDPYGYTF,TGTGCCAGCAGGGGGAGGGTTGATCCCTATGGCTACACCTTC
TRBJ2-5,-,TRBV5-4,few,15,CASSPASRGEETQYF,TGTGCCAGCAGCCCGGCGTCCCGCGGGGAGGAGACCCAGTACTTC
TRBJ1-5,-,TRBV19,few,12,CASSVEGQPQHF,TGTGCCAGTAGCGTTGAGGGTCAGCCCCAGCATTTT
TRBJ1-2,-,TRBV27,few,14,CASSVGPAPYGYTF,TGTGCCAGCAGCGTTGGGCCGGCCCCCTATGGCTACACCTTC
TRBJ2-4,TRBD1,TRBV5-1,few,14,CASSTRTGSNIQYF,TGCGCCAGCAGCACCCGGACAGGGTCAAACATTCAGTACTTC
TRBJ1-2,-,TRBV5-6,few,14,CASSLGGLNYGYTF,TGTGCCAGCAGCTTGGGCGGTCTTAACTATGGCTACACCTTC
TRBJ1-5,TRBD1,TRBV11-2,few,16,CASSPRAGQGQQPQHF,TGTGCCAGCAGCCCCCGAGCGGGACAGGGTCAACAGCCCCAGCATTTT
TRBJ2-2,TRBD2,TRBV19,few,16,CASSMLSGANTGELFF,TGTGCCAGTAGTATGCTTAGCGGGGCGAACACCGGGGAGCTGTTTTTT
TRBJ2-6,-,TRBV5-1,-,17,CASSLGTGTPGANVLTF,TGCGCCAGCAGCTTGGGTACTGGGACTCCTGGGGCCAACGTCCTGACTTTC
TRBJ2-1,-,TRBV10-3,-,15,CAIRSTGQSYNEQFF,TGTGCCATCAGGTCAACGGGACAAAGCTACAATGAGCAGTTCTTC
TRBJ2-3,-,TRBV5-6,-,14,CASSFRAPPDTQYF,TGTGCCAGCAGCTTCAGGGCTCCCCCAGATACGCAGTATTTT
TRBJ1-1,TRBD1,TRBV30,-,14,CAWSQGQGTTEAFF,TGTGCCTGGAGTCAAGGACAGGGGACCACTGAAGCTTTCTTT
TRBJ2-5,TRBD1,TRBV6-6,-,16,CASSYPGGVGQETQYF,TGTGCCAGCAGTTACCCAGGGGGCGTGGGTCAAGAGACCCAGTACTTC
TRBJ2-5,-,TRBV30,few,16,CAWSPTRLGLGQTQYF,TGTGCCTGGAGTCCGACCCGACTAGGGCTAGGGCAGACCCAGTACTTC
TRBJ2-3,-,TRBV7-9,few,13,CASSRTALWAQYF,TGTGCCAGCAGCCGGACAGCTCTTTGGGCGCAGTATTTT
TRBJ1-1,-,TRBV2,few,14,CASSARAMNTEAFF,TGTGCCAGCAGTGCCAGGGCAATGAACACTGAAGCTTTCTTT
TRBJ2-3,TRBD2,TRBV5-1,-,15,CASMLWGGGTDTQYF,TGCGCCAGCATGCTATGGGGGGGAGGCACAGATACGCAGTATTTT
TRBJ2-5,TRBD2,TRBV10-3,-,13,CAIRLAGGETQYF,TGTGCCATCAGACTAGCGGGAGGGGAGACCCAGTACTTC